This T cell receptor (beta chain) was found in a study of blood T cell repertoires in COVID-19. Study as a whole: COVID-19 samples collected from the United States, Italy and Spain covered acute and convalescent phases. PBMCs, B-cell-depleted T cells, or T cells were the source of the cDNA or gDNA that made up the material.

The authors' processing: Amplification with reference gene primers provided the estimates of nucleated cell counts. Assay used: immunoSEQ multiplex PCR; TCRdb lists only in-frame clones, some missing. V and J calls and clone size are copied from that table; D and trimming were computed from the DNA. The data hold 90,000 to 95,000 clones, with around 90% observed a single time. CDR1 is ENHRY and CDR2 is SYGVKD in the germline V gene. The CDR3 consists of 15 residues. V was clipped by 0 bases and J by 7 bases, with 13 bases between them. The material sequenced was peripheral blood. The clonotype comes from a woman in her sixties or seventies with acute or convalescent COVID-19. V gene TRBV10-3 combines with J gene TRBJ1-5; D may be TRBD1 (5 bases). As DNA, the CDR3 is TGTGCCATCAGTGAGTCGGGGCAGGGCGGCCAGCCCCAGCATTTT. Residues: CAISESGQGGQPQHF.